The clone carrying this T cell receptor (beta chain) came up a few times. Sequencing was performed with immunoSEQ multiplex PCR; in TCRdb, only in-frame clones are kept and a portion is missing. This sample has 300,000 to 400,000 clones, with about 87% found just once. These data originate in a study of blood T cell repertoires in COVID-19. Deletions cut 7 bases from V and 2 bases from J, with 9 bases between. The V gene's germline CDR1 is SQVTM and CDR2 ANQGSEA. The length of the CDR3 is 12 residues. This clonotype was sampled from a woman between 50 and 59 years old with COVID-19, enrolled during active disease. The sequenced sample was peripheral blood. The chain couples TRBV29-1 to TRBJ1-3; D not resolved. In DNA, the CDR3 is TGCAGCGCCGAAGCCCCTGGAAACACCATATATTTT. It specifies CSAEAPGNTIYF.